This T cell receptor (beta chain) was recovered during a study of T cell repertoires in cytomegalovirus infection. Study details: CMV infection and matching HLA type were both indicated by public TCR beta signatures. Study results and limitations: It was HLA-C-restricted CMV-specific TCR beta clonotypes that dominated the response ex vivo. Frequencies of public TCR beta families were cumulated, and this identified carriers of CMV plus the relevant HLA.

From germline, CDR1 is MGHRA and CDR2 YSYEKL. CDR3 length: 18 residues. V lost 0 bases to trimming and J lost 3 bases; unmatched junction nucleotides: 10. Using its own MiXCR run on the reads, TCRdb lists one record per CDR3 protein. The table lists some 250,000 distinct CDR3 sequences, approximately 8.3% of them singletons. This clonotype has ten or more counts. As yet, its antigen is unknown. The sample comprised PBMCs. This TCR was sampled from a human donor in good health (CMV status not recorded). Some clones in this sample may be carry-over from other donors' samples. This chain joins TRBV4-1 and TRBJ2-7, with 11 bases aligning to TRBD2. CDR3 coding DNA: TGCGCCAGCAGCCAAGAAGGTACGGCGACTAGCGGGATCTACGAGCAGTACTTC. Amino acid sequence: CASSQEGTATSGIYEQYF.